Sequencing of this TCR beta chain was carried out in a study of T cell repertoires in aging, cancer and after chemotherapy. Looking at the study overall: Chronic lymphocytic leukemia patients on fludarabine- or bendamustine-based regimens gave paired samples before and after chemotherapy. Overall study results and limits: Compared with age-matched healthy donors, untreated hematological or solid cancer patients showed higher blood TCR clonality. Loss of evenness, beyond lost richness, contributed to age-related TCR diversity decline in cancer patients.

TRB rearrangements spanning V, D and J were amplified using mixed TRB-A/B primers. TCRdb reprocessed the multiplex PCR reads with MiXCR, giving one entry per CDR3 protein. The sample lists nearly 5,000 distinct CDR3 sequences, 25% to 40% seen once, with around 15% in the top ten. Amplification of TCR beta used genomic DNA extracted from peripheral blood. As for this clonotype: What it binds is unknown. Being one base from a much bigger clone, this may be a read error.

In germline, CDR1 is LNHNV, CDR2 YYDKDF (reference sequence). V lost 3 bases to trimming and J lost 5 bases, with 11 bases between them. The CDR3 totals 14 residues. The chain joins TRBV15 to TRBJ2-1; D is ambiguous. This clonotype originated in a human donor with a blood cancer. Sequencing was performed on blood. The CDR3 spells CATSRVRYDNEQFF. The CDR3 DNA reads TGTGCCACCAGCAGGGTCAGGTACGACAATGAGCAGTTCTTC.